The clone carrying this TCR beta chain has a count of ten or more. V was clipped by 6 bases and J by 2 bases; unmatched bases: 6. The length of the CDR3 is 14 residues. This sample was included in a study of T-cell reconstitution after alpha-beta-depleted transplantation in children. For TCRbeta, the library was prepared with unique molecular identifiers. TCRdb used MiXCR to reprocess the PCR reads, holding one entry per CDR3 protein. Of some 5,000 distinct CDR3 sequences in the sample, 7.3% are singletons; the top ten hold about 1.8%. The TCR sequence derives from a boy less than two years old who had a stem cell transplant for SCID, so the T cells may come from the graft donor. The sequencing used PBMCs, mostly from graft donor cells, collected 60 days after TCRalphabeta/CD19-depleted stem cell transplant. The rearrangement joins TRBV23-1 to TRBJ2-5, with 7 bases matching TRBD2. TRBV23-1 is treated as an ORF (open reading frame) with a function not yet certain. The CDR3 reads CASRGGELQETQYF. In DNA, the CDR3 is TGCGCCAGCAGGGGGGGGGAATTACAAGAGACCCAGTACTTC.